The sequence of this T cell receptor (beta chain) was determined in a study of T-cell memory formation after mild COVID-19. Turning to the study itself: In these data, TCR clusters were largely donor specific.

Findings and limits, study-wide: Nothing showed for sure that second-wave clones peaking on day 37 were SARS-CoV-2 specific. Clones shrinking from day 15 to 85 showed even CD4/CD8 mixes; later expanders tilted CD4+.

In its sample, this clonotype was seen many times. Antigen unknown. Looked up from germline, CDR1 is MNHEY and CDR2 is SVGAGI. V gave up 0 bases and J gave up 14 bases, with 14 bases separating them. The CDR3 spans 14 residues. From 5'RACE with constant-segment primers came TCR alpha and TCR beta cDNA libraries that carried sample barcodes and UMIs. One entry per CDR3 protein, called by TCRdb with MiXCR from the 5' RACE reads. The profile shows about 82,000 distinct CDR3 sequences, over 10% of them singletons. The chain is built from TRBV6-5 and TRBJ1-6; D remains unclear. The origin of this receptor is a man between 18 and 35 years old who had mild COVID-19 (a few samples of this study predate the infection). Cell type and time point are not known. Material for sequencing was PBMCs or a T cell subset sorted from them (not recorded which). Here the CDR3 reads CASSYSSGSVALHF. The CDR3 coding sequence is TGTGCCAGCAGTTACTCGTCGGGGTCTGTGGCCCTCCACTTT.